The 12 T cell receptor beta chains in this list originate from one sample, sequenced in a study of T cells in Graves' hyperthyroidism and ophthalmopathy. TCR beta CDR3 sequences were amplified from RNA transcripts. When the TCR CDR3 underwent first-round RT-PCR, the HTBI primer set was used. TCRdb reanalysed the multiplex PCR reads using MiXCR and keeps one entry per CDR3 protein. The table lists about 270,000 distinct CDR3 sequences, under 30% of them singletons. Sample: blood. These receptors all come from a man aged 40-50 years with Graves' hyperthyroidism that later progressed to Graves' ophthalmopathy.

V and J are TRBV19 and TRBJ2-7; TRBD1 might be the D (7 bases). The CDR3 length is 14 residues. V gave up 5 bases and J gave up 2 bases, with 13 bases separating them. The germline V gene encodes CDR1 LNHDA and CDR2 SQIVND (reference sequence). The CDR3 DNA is TGTGCCAGTAGTGCGGGACAGTTGACCTACGAGCAGTACTTC. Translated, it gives CASSAGQLTYEQYF.

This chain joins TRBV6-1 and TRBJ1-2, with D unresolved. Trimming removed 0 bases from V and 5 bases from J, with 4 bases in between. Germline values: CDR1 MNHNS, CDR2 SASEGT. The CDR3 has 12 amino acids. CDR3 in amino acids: CASSEALYGYTF. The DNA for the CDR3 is TGTGCCAGCAGTGAAGCGCTATATGGCTACACCTTC.

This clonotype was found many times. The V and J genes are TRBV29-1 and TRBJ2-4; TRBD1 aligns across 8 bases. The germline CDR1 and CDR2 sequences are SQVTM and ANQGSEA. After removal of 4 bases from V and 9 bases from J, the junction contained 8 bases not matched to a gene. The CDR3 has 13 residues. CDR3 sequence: CSVAPTGVGIQYF. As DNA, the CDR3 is TGCAGCGTTGCCCCGACAGGGGTGGGCATTCAGTACTTC.

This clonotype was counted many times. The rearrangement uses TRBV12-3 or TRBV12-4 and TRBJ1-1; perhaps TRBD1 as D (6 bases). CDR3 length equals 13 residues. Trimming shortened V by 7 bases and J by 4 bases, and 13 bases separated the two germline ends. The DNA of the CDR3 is TGTGCCAGCACGCAGGGGCGGTCCACTGAAGCTTTCTTT. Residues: CASTQGRSTEAFF.

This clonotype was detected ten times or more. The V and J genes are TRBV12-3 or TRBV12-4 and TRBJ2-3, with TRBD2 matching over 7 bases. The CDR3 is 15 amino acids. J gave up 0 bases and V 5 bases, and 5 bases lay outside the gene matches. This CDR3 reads CASSKALASTDTQYF. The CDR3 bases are TGTGCCAGCAGTAAAGCACTAGCGAGCACAGATACGCAGTATTTT.

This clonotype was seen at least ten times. The CDR3 DNA is TGTGCCAGCAGTGAATTCGACAGAAACAATCAGCCCCAGCATTTT. Protein sequence: CASSEFDRNNQPQHF. The chain uses TRBV6-1 and TRBJ1-5; TRBD1 is a possible D gene (5 bases). The CDR3 contains 15 residues. The V and J ends lost 2 bases and 3 bases respectively, with 11 bases between them. Germline V gene lookup returns CDR1 MNHNS and CDR2 SASEGT.

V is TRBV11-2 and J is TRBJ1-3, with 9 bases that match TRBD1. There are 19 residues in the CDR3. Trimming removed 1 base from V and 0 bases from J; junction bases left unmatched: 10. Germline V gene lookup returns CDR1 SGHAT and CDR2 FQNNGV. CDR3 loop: CASSLVTGGFIDSGNTIYF. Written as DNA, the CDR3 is TGTGCCAGCAGCTTAGTCACAGGGGGCTTCATAGACTCTGGAAACACCATATATTTT.

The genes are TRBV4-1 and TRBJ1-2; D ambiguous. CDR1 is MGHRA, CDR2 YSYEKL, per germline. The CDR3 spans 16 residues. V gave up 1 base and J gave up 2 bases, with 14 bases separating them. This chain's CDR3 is CASSQGQGPQNYGYTF. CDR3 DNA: TGCGCCAGCAGCCAAGGGCAAGGGCCGCAGAACTATGGCTACACCTTC.

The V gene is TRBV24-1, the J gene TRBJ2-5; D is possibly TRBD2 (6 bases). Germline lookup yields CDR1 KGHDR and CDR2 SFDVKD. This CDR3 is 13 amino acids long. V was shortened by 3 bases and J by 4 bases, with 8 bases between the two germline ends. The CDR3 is CATSDPGGETQYF. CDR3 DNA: TGTGCCACCAGTGATCCCGGGGGAGAGACCCAGTACTTC.

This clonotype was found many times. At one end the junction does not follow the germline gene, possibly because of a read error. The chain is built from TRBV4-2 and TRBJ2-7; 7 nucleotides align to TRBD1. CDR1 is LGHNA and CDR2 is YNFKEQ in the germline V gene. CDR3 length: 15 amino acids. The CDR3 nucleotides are TGTGCCAGCAGCCAAAGGTTCACAGGGGCCTACGAGCAGCACTTC. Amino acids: CASSQRFTGAYEQHF.

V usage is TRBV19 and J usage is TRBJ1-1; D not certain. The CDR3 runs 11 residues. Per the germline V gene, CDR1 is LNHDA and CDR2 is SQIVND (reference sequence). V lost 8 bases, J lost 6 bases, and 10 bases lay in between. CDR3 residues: CASHLGAEAFF. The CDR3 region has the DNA TGTGCCAGTCACTTAGGCGCTGAAGCTTTCTTT.

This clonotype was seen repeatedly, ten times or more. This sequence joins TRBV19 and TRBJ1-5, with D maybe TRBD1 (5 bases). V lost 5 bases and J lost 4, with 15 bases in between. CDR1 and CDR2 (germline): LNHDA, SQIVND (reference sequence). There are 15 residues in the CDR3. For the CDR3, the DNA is TGTGCCAGTAGTCCCGACAGCTTGGGGAATCAGCCCCAGCATTTT. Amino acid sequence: CASSPDSLGNQPQHF.